This T cell receptor beta chain is drawn from a study of blood T cell repertoires in COVID-19. Background on the study: Samples representing acute and convalescent COVID-19 were sourced from the United States, Italy and Spain. PBMCs, B-cell-depleted T cells, or T cells provided the cDNA or gDNA that made up the material.

The authors' processing: Cell counts per sample came from amplifying reference gene primers. The protocol was immunoSEQ multiplex PCR, while the TCRdb copy is restricted to in-frame clones and leaves out a portion. D and trimming come from the DNA, and the V and J calls and clone size come from that table. The sample carries about 250,000 clones, about 84% recorded once. A word on this clone: A read error may produce the germline difference seen at one junction end.

The CDR3 covers 10 residues. Germline V gene lookup returns CDR1 LGHDT and CDR2 YNNKEL (reference sequence). The receptor's source is a woman aged 80 or over with COVID-19, enrolled during active disease. Sequencing was performed on peripheral blood. This chain connects TRBV3-1 (or the pseudogene TRBV3-2) to TRBJ2-5; D is ambiguous. The CDR3 sequence: CASSREAQYF. The CDR3 coding sequence is TGTGCCAGCAGTCGAGAGGCCCAGTACTTC.